The entry that follows covers one TCR beta chain sequence. Its antigen remains unknown. This sample is drawn from a study of monozygotic twins with inflammatory bowel disease. The study's findings and limits: Using the inverse Simpson index, IBD patients had lower TCRbeta diversity than healthy co-twins. Support was lacking for any single strong IBD-associated signal or clonotype.

TCRdb re-called the 5' RACE reads and gives one entry per CDR3 protein, without DNA. Recorded for this sample: 300,000 to 350,000 distinct CDR3 sequences. The CDR3 extends over 15 amino acids. CDR1 is LNHDA and CDR2 is SQIVND in the germline V gene (reference sequence). Material for sequencing was blood. V usage is TRBV19 and J usage is TRBJ1-2. The receptor's source is a human donor with ulcerative colitis or Crohn's disease, or a healthy co-twin of an affected twin (not recorded which). CDR3 in amino acids: CASSIGEGLNYGYTF.